This TCR beta chain was identified in a study of T cell responses to AZD1222 COVID-19 vaccine. With respect to this clone: What it recognizes is unknown.

With V trimmed by 0 bases and J by 0 bases, 8 bases remained unmatched. The CDR3 runs 19 residues. The germline gives CDR1 LGHNA, CDR2 YNFKEQ. Both about-4-week and about-12-week second-dose recipients were combined. The study's findings and limits: Spike regions recognized by vaccine-associated CD4 TCRs spanned the protein, led by 160-218 and 743-854.

TCRdb's table, derived via immunoSEQ multiplex PCR, lists solely in-frame clones and lacks some. Seen here are some 110,000 clones, around 89% observed once, and the top ten hold roughly 3.8%. The J gene is TRBJ2-1, the V gene TRBV4-2, with 10 bases lining up with TRBD2. The sample consisted of peripheral blood, taken 28 days after the second AZD1222 dose. The source of this sequence is an adult who received the AZD1222 COVID-19 vaccine. The DNA for the CDR3 is TGTGCCAGCAGCCAAGATGTTCTAGCGGGAGACCTCTCCTACAATGAGCAGTTCTTC. Its protein is CASSQDVLAGDLSYNEQFF.